The 13 T cell receptor beta chains given below trace back to one sample, sequenced in a study of graft-versus-host responses after intestinal transplantation. The method was immunoSEQ multiplex PCR; TCRdb's version includes in-frame clones alone and lacks a portion of them. The sample shows just under 100,000 clones, approximately 92% of them seen only once. This sample comprised PBMCs, obtained just under 460 days after intestinal transplant. These receptors were obtained from a human patient who received an intestinal transplant, so some T cells may come from the graft donor.

The rearrangement links TRBV18 to TRBJ1-1, with unresolved D. Looked up from germline, CDR1 is KGHSH and CDR2 is LQKENI. The ends were cut back, 1 base at V and 4 bases at J, with 7 bases in the middle. CDR3 length: 13 residues. The CDR3 sequence is CASSPQDGTEAFF. CDR3 bases: TGTGCCAGCTCACCACAGGACGGCACTGAAGCTTTCTTT.

This chain uses TRBV9 with TRBJ1-2; 7 bases align to TRBD1. The V and J ends lost 4 bases and 5 bases, in that order; junction bases with no gene match: 5. This CDR3 has 13 amino acids. Per germline, CDR1 SGDLS and CDR2 YYNGEE. CDR3 in amino acids: CASSTQGEYGYTF. In nucleotides, the CDR3 is TGTGCCAGCAGCACCCAGGGGGAGTATGGCTACACCTTC.

The gene calls are TRBV7-3 and TRBJ2-5; maybe TRBD1 (6 bases). Germline CDR1 reads SGHTA; CDR2 reads FQGTGA. Trimming shortened V by 1 base and J by 4 bases, and 7 bases separated the two germline ends. The CDR3 length is 13 residues. The CDR3, as DNA: TGTGCCAGCAGCTTAAAAGGGGGAGAGACCCAGTACTTC. Its protein product is CASSLKGGETQYF.

The V call is TRBV25-1, the J call TRBJ2-7; 7 nucleotides align to TRBD2. V gave up 6 bases and J gave up 3 bases; unmatched junction bases: 5. Germline V gene lookup returns CDR1 MGHDK and CDR2 SYGVNS. This CDR3 comprises 13 residues. CDR3 sequence: CASRRGSSYEQYF. DNA of the CDR3: TGTGCCAGCAGGCGGGGGTCCAGCTACGAGCAGTACTTC.

This sequence joins TRBV7-9 and TRBJ1-5; possible D gene TRBD1, 6 bases. The V and J ends lost 1 base and 5 bases respectively, with 21 bases between them. Germline V gene lookup returns CDR1 SEHNR and CDR2 FQNEAQ (reference sequence). The CDR3 totals 18 residues. CDR3 protein: CASSLGRSGDESDQPQHF. The CDR3 region has the DNA TGTGCCAGCAGCTTAGGCAGGTCAGGGGATGAGTCGGATCAGCCCCAGCATTTT.

The rearrangement uses TRBV23-1 and TRBJ1-5; D call uncertain. TRBV23-1 is an open reading frame whose function is uncertain. V was clipped by 3 bases and J by 7 bases, with 13 bases between them. This CDR3 spans 14 amino acids. In DNA form, the CDR3 reads TGCGCCAGCAGTCACTCGCCCAACGGGCAGCCCCAGCATTTT. Encoded protein: CASSHSPNGQPQHF.

CDR3 DNA sequence: TGCGCCAGCAGTCCGGACAGATCCTACAATGAGCAGTTCTTC. Its protein product is CASSPDRSYNEQFF. The V call is TRBV10-1, the J call TRBJ2-1, with D possibly being TRBD1 (6 bases). Germline loops: CDR1 WNHNN, CDR2 SYGVQD (reference sequence). This CDR3 is 14 amino acids long. Trimming stripped 5 bases from V and 1 base from J, with 9 bases between.

This clone has only one observation. This chain uses TRBV9 with TRBJ2-5; perhaps TRBD1 as D (6 bases). The J call may be incorrect, as the DNA end agrees better with TRBJ2-7. CDR3 length equals 14 residues. In germline, CDR1 is SGDLS, CDR2 YYNGEE. CDR3 protein: CASSVQGSSYEQYF. CDR3 DNA sequence: TGTGCCAGCAGCGTACAGGGGAGCTCCTACGAGCAGTACTTC.

The genes are TRBV5-5 and TRBJ2-4, with D perhaps matching TRBD1 or TRBD2 (5 bases each). V lost 4 bases and J 3 bases, leaving 14 bases between the germline ends. The CDR3 is 15 residues long. Germline assignment: CDR1 SGHKS and CDR2 YYEKEE (reference sequence). DNA for the CDR3: TGTGCCAGCAGCCCAGCCGGGGCCAGCAAAAACATTCAGTACTTC. This gives the protein CASSPAGASKNIQYF. The full variable domain, rest sourced from reference TRBV5-5 and TRBJ2-4, is DAGVTQSPTHLIKTRGQQVTLRCSPISGHKSVSWYQQVLGQGPQFIFQYYEKEERGRGNFPDRFSARQFPNYSSELNVNALLLGDSALYLCASSPAGASKNIQYFGAGTRLSVL.

Written as DNA, the CDR3 is TGTGCCAGCAGTGAACGGGGCAGAGACTATGGCTACACCTTC. Translation: CASSERGRDYGYTF. The genes are TRBV6-5 and TRBJ1-2; weak D call: TRBD1 (5 bases). CDR1 and CDR2 (germline): MNHEY, SVGAGI. V lost 5 bases and J 3 bases, leaving 13 bases between the germline ends. This CDR3 has 14 amino acids.

The chain is built from TRBV27 and TRBJ2-7; no clear D gene. The CDR3 loop spans 14 amino acids. Between the trimmed V and J ends, which lost 3 bases and 6 bases, there was a span of 15 bases. The V gene's germline CDR1 is MNHEY and CDR2 SMNVEV (reference sequence). CDR3 coding DNA: TGTGCCAGCAGTTTTCAGGATATCCCATCCGAGCAGTACTTC. It specifies CASSFQDIPSEQYF.

V gene TRBV7-6 combines with J gene TRBJ1-1; the match to TRBD1 covers 7 bases. V trimming: 5 bases; J trimming: 2 bases; junction bases outside the gene matches: 5. The CDR3 is 14 residues long. Germline-derived CDR1 and CDR2 are SGHVS and FNYEAQ. CDR3 amino acids: CASSQTGFNTEAFF. In DNA, the CDR3 is TGTGCCAGCAGCCAGACAGGGTTTAACACTGAAGCTTTCTTT.

The chain is built from TRBV7-8 and TRBJ1-6; TRBD1 might be the D (5 bases). From germline, CDR1 is SGHVS and CDR2 FQNEAQ. This CDR3 comprises 15 residues. V dropped 3 bases and J dropped 10 bases, with 16 bases sitting between them. Written as DNA, the CDR3 is TGTGCCAGCAGCTTTATTCGAGGGGAGAGCTCACCCCTCCACTTT. Its translation is CASSFIRGESSPLHF.